This T cell receptor (beta chain) was observed in a study of T-cell reconstitution after alpha-beta-depleted transplantation in children. A TCRbeta library incorporating unique molecular identifiers was prepared. TCRdb recomputed calls from the PCR reads with MiXCR, one row per CDR3 protein. This sample has 450,000 to 600,000 distinct CDR3 sequences, with about 17% found just once. V shed 1 base and J shed 2 bases, with 9 bases lying between them. Looked up from germline, CDR1 is SGHTA and CDR2 is FQGNSA. The CDR3 is made up of 14 amino acids. The V gene is TRBV7-2, the J gene TRBJ2-7; D gene ambiguous. The sequence was collected from a human donor who donated a stem cell graft to a child with acute lymphoblastic leukemia. The sequenced sample was PBMCs from the stem cell graft donor, obtained from the stem cell graft. This chain's CDR3 is CASSLEPRAYEQYF. In nucleotides, the CDR3 is TGTGCCAGCAGCTTAGAACCTCGGGCCTACGAGCAGTACTTC.